This TCR beta chain was recorded in a study of shared clonotypes between healthy human individuals. Study observations and caveats: Naive subsets typically showed greater estimated richness than memory subsets. The naive CD4 repertoires of a few donors were compared, and roughly 5% of clonotypes were shared. The low donor count limited represented genetic and exposure-history diversity.

The CDR3 totals 18 residues. Losses at the gene ends were 1 base for V and 4 bases for J; bases not matched to a gene: 8. Germline CDR1 reads MNHEY; CDR2 reads SMNVEV (reference sequence). As concerns this clone: What it binds is unknown.

Deep was the level used in running the assay. Repertoires were generated with immunoSEQ multiplex PCR, while TCRdb's copy carries only in-frame clones and drops some. The sample yields some 2,000,000 clones, 95% seen once. The TCR originated in a man aged 18 to 30 in good health. The sequenced sample consisted of naive CD4+ T cells sorted from blood. This sample's subset: CD45RA+ positively selected. The chain couples TRBV27 to TRBJ2-1; TRBD2 aligns across 12 bases. The CDR3: CASSLWARLAGVYNEQFF. CDR3 coding DNA: TGTGCCAGCAGTTTATGGGCTCGACTAGCGGGAGTTTACAATGAGCAGTTCTTC.